This is a list of T cell receptor beta chains from one sample in a study of T cell responses to AZD1222 COVID-19 vaccine. Libraries were prepared by immunoSEQ multiplex PCR; TCRdb keeps only in-frame clonotypes and omits some of them. Among 130,000 to 150,000 clones listed, 93% were seen once. The material was peripheral blood, obtained after recovery from COVID-19. All receptors derive from an adult who had recovered from COVID-19. CDR3s include the opening cysteine and the closing phenylalanine or tryptophan. The D gene is left open where the match is weak. The size entry is marked missing in some rows and otherwise reads once, few, many or a size class.

cdr3_nt	cdr3_aa	j_call	clone_size	v_call	d_call	cdr3_length
TGTGCCAGCAGCGGGGACGGCGAGGCCTTCAATGAGCAGTTCTTC	CASSGDGEAFNEQFF	TRBJ2-1	-	TRBV9	-	15
TGTGCCAGCAGCTCCCCGGGCGACAACACTGAAGCTTTCTTT	CASSSPGDNTEAFF	TRBJ1-1	-	TRBV6-5	-	14
TGTGCCAGCAGCGCCCGGAGCACCTATGGCTACACCTTC	CASSARSTYGYTF	TRBJ1-2	-	TRBV9	-	13
TGTGCCAGCAAAGATAGACTAGCGGGAGGTCTCGAGCAGTACTTC	CASKDRLAGGLEQYF	TRBJ2-7	-	TRBV7-3	TRBD2	15
TGTGCCAGCAGTTACAGGGCCTATAATTCACCCCTCCACTTT	CASSYRAYNSPLHF	TRBJ1-6	-	TRBV6-5	-	14
TGTGCCAGCAGTGAAGCGGGAGGAGGCGATACGCAGTATTTT	CASSEAGGGDTQYF	TRBJ2-3	-	TRBV27	TRBD2	14
TGTGCCAGCAGCCTGAAGTCGACCGTCTCGGTAAAACTGTTTTTT	CASSLKSTVSVKLFF	TRBJ1-4	few	TRBV3-1/TRBV3-2	-	15
TGCGCCAGCAGCCTCGGGACAGGGCGGGACGAGCAGTACTTC	CASSLGTGRDEQYF	TRBJ2-7	-	TRBV5-1	TRBD1	14
TGCAGCGTTGCCCCAGGGGTGTGGACTGAAGCTTTCTTT	CSVAPGVWTEAFF	TRBJ1-1	-	TRBV29-1	-	13
TGTGCCAGCAGTCCCCTGTCGGGTTCAAGCGGGAGTAAAGAGACCCAGTACTTC	CASSPLSGSSGSKETQYF	TRBJ2-5	-	TRBV27	TRBD2	18
TGTGCCAGCAGCCCTCTTGGCAGGGGGGGCGAGACCCAGTACTTC	CASSPLGRGGETQYF	TRBJ2-5	-	TRBV28	-	15
TGTGCCAGCAGCCCCCACGGGGGGAGCTACGAGCAGTACTTC	CASSPHGGSYEQYF	TRBJ2-7	-	TRBV3-1/TRBV3-2	TRBD2	14
TGTGCCAGCAGCTTGCGGAACTATGGCTACACCTTC	CASSLRNYGYTF	TRBJ1-2	-	TRBV11-1	-	12
TGTGCCAGCAGCTTAACCGTAGCCAGCTCCTACAATGAGCAGTTCTTC	CASSLTVASSYNEQFF	TRBJ2-1	-	TRBV11-3	-	16
TGTGCCAGCAGCCCGTGGGAGTACACCGGGGAGCTGTTTTTT	CASSPWEYTGELFF	TRBJ2-2	-	TRBV9	-	14
TGTGCCAGCAGCTTGGAACGGGCGGCTTTCTTT	CASSLERAAFF	TRBJ1-1	-	TRBV5-8	-	11
TGTGCCAGCAGCTCGCTCCTAGGGGGGCGGGAGCCCGCATTGTCCCAGTACTTC	CASSSLLGGREPALSQYF	TRBJ2-5	-	TRBV11-2	-	18
TGTGCCAGCAGTACGACAGGAGAATTATCCTACGAGCAGTACTTC	CASSTTGELSYEQYF	TRBJ2-7	-	TRBV28	-	15
TGCGCCAGCAGCTTGTCGGGGGGAGTGGGAGATACGCAGTATTTT	CASSLSGGVGDTQYF	TRBJ2-3	-	TRBV5-1	TRBD2	15
TGTGCCAGCAGCGTAGCGGCCACCCGCCACGAGCAGTACTTC	CASSVAATRHEQYF	TRBJ2-7	-	TRBV9	-	14
TGTGCCAGCAGCTTTTTCGGGGTTCGGGCAACTAGCACAGATACGCAGTATTTT	CASSFFGVRATSTDTQYF	TRBJ2-3	once	TRBV7-9	-	18
TGTGCCAGCAGCCATGGCGGACTAGCGGGATACAATGAGCAGTTCTTC	CASSHGGLAGYNEQFF	TRBJ2-1	-	TRBV5-4	TRBD2	16
TGCAGCGCCCAACAGGGACTCGATCAGCCCCAGCATTTT	CSAQQGLDQPQHF	TRBJ1-5	-	TRBV29-1	-	13
TGTGCCAGTAGTTCCCGCGGGGGGGTTAACACCGGGGAGCTGTTTTTT	CASSSRGGVNTGELFF	TRBJ2-2	-	TRBV19	TRBD2	16
TGTGCCAGCAGCCAGGGACAGGGGGCTGAAAAACTGTTTTTT	CASSQGQGAEKLFF	TRBJ1-4	-	TRBV7-9	TRBD1	14
TGTGCCAGCAGCCGACAGGGGCCGAACACTGAAGCTTTCTTT	CASSRQGPNTEAFF	TRBJ1-1	-	TRBV27	TRBD1	14
TGTGCCACCAGTGATCTAGGGGGGAAAGATACGCAGTATTTT	CATSDLGGKDTQYF	TRBJ2-3	-	TRBV24-1	-	14
TGTGCCATCAGTGAGTCGACAGGTAGCTCTGGGGCCAACGTCCTGACTTTC	CAISESTGSSGANVLTF	TRBJ2-6	once	TRBV10-3	-	17
TGTGCCAGCAGTGAAAGGGAAGCCGTCAATGAGCAGTTCTTC	CASSEREAVNEQFF	TRBJ2-1	once	TRBV25-1	-	14
TGTGCCACTTCCGGGACAGGGTCGTCCGAGCAGTACTTC	CATSGTGSSEQYF	TRBJ2-7	-	TRBV19	TRBD1	13
TGTGCCAGCAGTAAAACACAGACTTTCACAGATACGCAGTATTTT	CASSKTQTFTDTQYF	TRBJ2-3	once	TRBV6-5	-	15
TGTGCCAGCAGCTCCTTACAGGGGATTGGAAACACCATATATTTT	CASSSLQGIGNTIYF	TRBJ1-3	once	TRBV7-6	TRBD1	15
TGCGCCAGCAGCCAAGAATTCGGGGGGTACAATCAGCCCCAGCATTTT	CASSQEFGGYNQPQHF	TRBJ1-5	-	TRBV4-1	-	16
TGTGCCAGCAACCGGGCTAGCGGGAGCGAGGAGCAGTACTTC	CASNRASGSEEQYF	TRBJ2-7	-	TRBV6-5	TRBD2	14
TGTGCCAGCAGCCCGGGGACAGGGGCGCAGGACACTGAAGCTTTCTTT	CASSPGTGAQDTEAFF	TRBJ1-1	-	TRBV3-1/TRBV3-2	TRBD1	16
TGCGCCAGCAGCCAAGTCCTCGTCGATACGCAGTATTTT	CASSQVLVDTQYF	TRBJ2-3	-	TRBV4-1	-	13
TGTGCCAGCAGCCCGGGACAGAGCAATCAGCCCCAGCATTTT	CASSPGQSNQPQHF	TRBJ1-5	-	TRBV28	TRBD1	14
TGTGCCAGCAGCCAGGGACAGAACACTGAAGCTTTCTTT	CASSQGQNTEAFF	TRBJ1-1	-	TRBV11-3	-	13
TGTGCCAGCAGCTTAGATGGGACTAGCGGGAAACAGTTCTTC	CASSLDGTSGKQFF	TRBJ2-1	-	TRBV7-2	TRBD2	14
TGTGCCAGCAGATCACAGGTTGCCTATGGCTACACCTTC	CASRSQVAYGYTF	TRBJ1-2	-	TRBV2	-	13
TGTGCCAGCAGCAAAGGGGTAGTAGAGCGGGGGGTCCTTCTCGAGCAGTACTTC	CASSKGVVERGVLLEQYF	TRBJ2-7	-	TRBV21-1	-	18
TGTGCCAGCAGTCGAGGGACAGCCTCTGGGGCCAACGTCCTGACTTTC	CASSRGTASGANVLTF	TRBJ2-6	-	TRBV6-6	TRBD1	16
TGTGCCAGCAGAGGGGCGTTGGGCTACGAGCAGTACTTC	CASRGALGYEQYF	TRBJ2-7	-	TRBV7-9	-	13
TGCAGCGTCGCCCCCGGGACAGGGGTATATTACAATGAGCAGTTCTTC	CSVAPGTGVYYNEQFF	TRBJ2-1	-	TRBV29-1	TRBD1	16
TGTGCCAGCAGCTTACAACCGGGAAACGGGGAGCTGTTTTTT	CASSLQPGNGELFF	TRBJ2-2	-	TRBV7-3	-	14
TGCGCCAGCAGCCAAGGTCGATTAGAGGACACTGAAGCTTTCTTT	CASSQGRLEDTEAFF	TRBJ1-1	-	TRBV4-1	-	15
TGTGCCAGCAGTCAGGGACAGGGAAGCTATGGCTACACCTTC	CASSQGQGSYGYTF	TRBJ1-2	-	TRBV3-1/TRBV3-2	TRBD1	14
TGCGCCAGCAGTGAGAATGGGGGACTAGCGAGAGCCAAAAACATTCAGTACTTC	CASSENGGLARAKNIQYF	TRBJ2-4	-	TRBV10-1	TRBD2	18
TGTGCCAGTAGTCGACAGGGGGGAAGGCAGCCCCAGCATTTT	CASSRQGGRQPQHF	TRBJ1-5	-	TRBV19	TRBD1	14
TGCGCCAGCAGTGAGGGTGGCGGATTGACCTACGAGCAGTACTTC	CASSEGGGLTYEQYF	TRBJ2-7	-	TRBV10-1	-	15
TGTGCCAGCAGCTTGTTTCCCCGAGGCTACAATGAGCAGTTCTTC	CASSLFPRGYNEQFF	TRBJ2-1	once	TRBV5-4	-	15
TGTGCCAGCAGTGCCCCCCGGACAGGGATCAATCAGCCCCAGCATTTT	CASSAPRTGINQPQHF	TRBJ1-5	-	TRBV2	TRBD1	16